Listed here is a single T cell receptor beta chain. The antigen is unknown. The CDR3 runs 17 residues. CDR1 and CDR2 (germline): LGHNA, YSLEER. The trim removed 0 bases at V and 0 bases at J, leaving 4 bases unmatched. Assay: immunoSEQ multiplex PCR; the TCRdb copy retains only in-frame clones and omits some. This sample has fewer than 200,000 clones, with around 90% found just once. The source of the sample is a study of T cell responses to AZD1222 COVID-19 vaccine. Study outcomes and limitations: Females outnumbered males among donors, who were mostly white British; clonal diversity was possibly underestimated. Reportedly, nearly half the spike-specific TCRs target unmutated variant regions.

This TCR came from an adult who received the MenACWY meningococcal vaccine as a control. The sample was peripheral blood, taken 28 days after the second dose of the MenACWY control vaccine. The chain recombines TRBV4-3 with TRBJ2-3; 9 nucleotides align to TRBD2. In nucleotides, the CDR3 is TGCGCCAGCAGCCAAGAGTCGCTAGCGGGGAGCACAGATACGCAGTATTTT. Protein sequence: CASSQESLAGSTDTQYF.